The 5 T cell receptor beta chains given below trace back to one sample, sequenced in a study of post-analysis software for immune sequencing data. Study results and limitations: A few TRBV segments (TRBV5-6, TRBV5-1 and TRBV20-1 among them) occurred more frequently in patients than in controls.

Their recognized antigens are unknown. TCR beta libraries were prepared from cDNA with unique molecular identifiers. TCRdb recomputed calls from the PCR reads with MiXCR, one row per CDR3 protein. This table holds hundreds of thousands of distinct CDR3 sequences, over 45% found once. Sequences were obtained from blood. The receptors were gathered from a girl aged 2 to 10 with multiple sclerosis.

The gene calls are TRBV5-1 and TRBJ2-2; 12 nucleotides line up with TRBD2. After removal of 6 bases from V and 3 bases from J, the junction contained 6 bases not matched to a gene. This CDR3 has 16 residues. CDR1 SGHRS and CDR2 YFSETQ come from the germline V gene. The CDR3 DNA reads as TGCGCCAGCAACGGACTAGCGGGGACACACACCGGGGAGCTGTTTTTT. Translation gives CASNGLAGTHTGELFF.

The chain recombines TRBV29-1 with TRBJ1-1, with 8 bases aligning to TRBD1. Germline V CDR1 and CDR2: SQVTM, ANQGSEA. V was pared by 8 bases and J by 2 bases, with 10 bases of the junction left unmatched. CDR3 length equals 14 residues. The CDR3 reads CSISDRADNTEAFF. The CDR3 DNA is TGCAGCATTTCGGACAGGGCAGATAACACTGAAGCTTTCTTT.

The chain carries TRBV4-3 and TRBJ1-2; D call uncertain. From germline, CDR1 is LGHNA and CDR2 YSLEER. The CDR3 spans 17 residues. V lost 3 bases to trimming and J lost 1 base, with 18 bases between them. The CDR3 sequence: CASSQTFYGDNNYGYTF. The CDR3 nucleotides are TGCGCCAGCAGCCAGACCTTTTACGGGGATAATAACTATGGCTACACCTTC.

The chain uses TRBV10-3 and TRBJ2-3; D gene unclear. The CDR3 consists of 13 residues. The V gene's germline CDR1 is ENHRY and CDR2 SYGVKD. Deletions cut 11 bases from V and 4 bases from J, with 16 bases between. The CDR3 region has the DNA TGTGCCTCGAACCCCGAGTGGGCAGATACGCAGTATTTT. Protein: CASNPEWADTQYF.

CDR3 residues: CASSMHRGGMVETQYF. In nucleotides, the CDR3 is TGTGCCAGCAGCATGCACAGGGGAGGGATGGTAGAGACCCAGTACTTC. The genes are TRBV21-1 and TRBJ2-5; the D segment call TRBD1 is taken from the table without a DNA check. TRBV21-1 counts as a pseudogene. The CDR3 is 16 amino acids.